These 6 T cell receptor beta chains came from one sample sequenced in a study of identical twins. TCRdb reprocessed the 5' RACE reads via MiXCR and lists one record per CDR3 protein. The repertoire holds roughly 1.6 million distinct CDR3 sequences, with around 29% as singletons. The sequenced material came from cord blood. These receptors originate from a newborn girl in good health.

The chain uses TRBV18 and TRBJ1-1; perhaps TRBD1 as D (6 bases). Germline V CDR1 and CDR2: KGHSH, LQKENI. Trimming took off 3 bases at V and 6 bases at J, with 14 bases between the two ends. CDR3 length equals 14 residues. CDR3 in DNA: TGTGCCAGCTCACCGCAAACAGGGAAAGCTGAAGCTTTCTTT. It codes for CASSPQTGKAEAFF. The full variable domain, rest sourced from reference TRBV18 and TRBJ1-1, is NAGVMQNPRHLVRRRGQEARLRCSPMKGHSHVYWYRQLPEEGLKFMVYLQKENIIDESGMPKERFSAEFPKEGPSILRIQQVVRGDSAAYFCASSPQTGKAEAFFGQGTRLTVV.

CDR3 DNA sequence: TGTGCCAGCAGTGGACAGGTTAGCAATCAGCCCCAGCATTTT. Protein product: CASSGQVSNQPQHF. This sequence joins TRBV2 and TRBJ1-5, with D tentatively TRBD1 (6 bases). Germline V gene lookup returns CDR1 SNHLY and CDR2 FYNNEI. There are 14 residues in the CDR3. V was cut by 4 bases and J by 0 bases, with 7 bases left in between.

V usage is TRBV4-2 and J usage is TRBJ1-1, with 8 positions matching TRBD1. This CDR3 is built from 15 residues. The V gene's germline CDR1 is LGHNA and CDR2 YNFKEQ. Trimming removed 0 bases from V and 7 bases from J; junction bases left unmatched: 7. The CDR3 reads CASSQDSDRGNEAFF. The CDR3, as DNA: TGTGCCAGCAGCCAAGACTCCGACAGGGGAAATGAAGCTTTCTTT.

This sequence joins TRBV4-1 and TRBJ1-1; D is undetermined. CDR3 length: 13 residues. Germline V gene sequence: CDR1 MGHRA, CDR2 YSYEKL. The V end was cut by 0 bases, the J end by 6 bases, with 8 bases between. The CDR3 here is CASSQDFGPEAFF. CDR3 in DNA: TGCGCCAGCAGCCAAGATTTTGGCCCTGAAGCTTTCTTT.

This chain uses TRBV21-1 with TRBJ2-5; the table's D call, TRBD1, was not checked against the DNA. The J call is doubtful: the DNA matches TRBJ2-1 better. TRBV21-1 is a documented pseudogene. This CDR3 comprises 21 residues. CDR3 region: CASSVSSLIPGGGFLQETQFF. DNA for the CDR3: TGTGCCAGCAGCGTATCCTCCTTAATACCAGGGGGAGGCTTTCTGCAAGAGACCCAGTTCTTC.

CDR3 sequence reads: CASRGTSGSNEQFF. CDR3 nucleotide sequence: TGTGCCAGCAGGGGGACTAGCGGATCCAATGAGCAGTTCTTC. V is TRBV2 and J is TRBJ2-1; 11 positions agree with TRBD2. The V gene's germline CDR1 is SNHLY and CDR2 FYNNEI. The CDR3 is 14 residues long. V lost 6 bases, J lost 6 bases, and 4 bases stayed unmatched.